This T cell receptor (beta chain) came from a study of naive and memory T cell subsets. This clonotype was observed at least ten times. CDR1 and CDR2 (germline): SGHRS, YFSETQ. V trimming: 4 bases; J trimming: 9 bases; junction bases outside the gene matches: 10. The CDR3 is 14 amino acids. Treatment here: skin biopsy from PPD injection site in Mantoux-positive individual. The library had UMIs added by 3' ligation of an oligonucleotide to TCR cDNA. Four PCR rounds used nested alpha and beta constant region primers plus the SP2 primer. Each CDR3 protein gets one entry after TCRdb re-called the UMI-ligation and nested PCR reads with MiXCR. Counted here are tens of thousands of distinct CDR3 sequences, about 7.4% occurring once; the ten biggest clones make up approximately 3.3%.

The TCR originated in an adult in good health. The chain joins TRBV5-1 to TRBJ2-1; TRBD2 aligns across 7 bases. This sample comprised skin, obtained from a tuberculin skin test site. Here the CDR3 DNA reads TGCGCCAGCAGCCCCCCGACTAGCATTAGTGAGCAGTTCTTC. It is translated as CASSPPTSISEQFF.